The 26 T cell receptor beta chains presented below share a single source sample, sequenced in a study of identical twins. Each CDR3 protein is one row after TCRdb ran MiXCR on the 5' RACE reads. The table has approximately 190,000 distinct CDR3 sequences, around 15% seen once. The data were also submitted as part of a second study, on T cells expressing NK-cell markers.

Specimen: CD8+ T cells sorted from blood. These receptors were collected from a woman under 30 in good health.

The table lists this clonotype with a few counts. This chain connects TRBV10-3 to TRBJ2-7; D gene unclear. V gave up 0 bases and J gave up 6 bases, with 12 bases separating them. Germline V CDR1 and CDR2: ENHRY, SYGVKD. CDR3 size: 14 residues. In DNA, the CDR3 is TGTGCCATCAGTGAGTCTGGGCCTGCCTCCGAGCAGTACTTC. Its protein product is CAISESGPASEQYF.

This chain joins TRBV20-1 and TRBJ2-7, with a possible D match to TRBD1 (5 bases). V lost 3 bases and J lost 4, with 13 bases in between. The CDR3 covers 13 residues. Germline-derived CDR1 and CDR2 are DFQATT and SNEGSKA (reference sequence). The CDR3 loop reads CSASPRQLYEQYF. The CDR3 DNA is TGCAGTGCTAGCCCGAGACAGTTATACGAGCAGTACTTC.

This clonotype showed up just a few times. The chain joins TRBV4-2 to TRBJ1-1; D not resolved. This CDR3 spans 14 amino acids. Trimming stripped 4 bases from V and 6 bases from J, with 15 bases between. CDR1 LGHNA and CDR2 YNFKEQ come from the germline V gene. CDR3 residues: CASSRTPKVPEAFF. CDR3 nucleotides: TGTGCCAGCAGCCGTACCCCCAAGGTCCCTGAAGCTTTCTTT.

This chain uses TRBV6-1 with TRBJ2-1, with TRBD2 matching over 7 bases. Trimming cost V 7 bases and J 0 bases; bases outside gene matches: 9. CDR1 and CDR2 (germline): MNHNS, SASEGT. The CDR3 runs 16 residues. CDR3 protein: CASTRVGTNSYNEQFF. The CDR3 nucleotides read TGTGCCAGCACCCGAGTGGGGACTAACTCCTACAATGAGCAGTTCTTC.

V usage is TRBV6-2 or TRBV6-3 and J usage is TRBJ2-3; 7 nucleotides line up with TRBD2. From germline, CDR1 is MNHEY and CDR2 SVGEGT. The CDR3 runs 17 residues. With 5 bases clipped from V and 2 bases from J, the junction kept 13 bases outside the gene matches. CDR3 loop: CASSKLARREDTDTQYF. CDR3 coding DNA: TGTGCCAGCAGTAAATTAGCGCGCCGGGAGGACACAGATACGCAGTATTTT.

In its sample, this clonotype was seen many times. V gene TRBV5-1 combines with J gene TRBJ2-1; no reliable D call. This CDR3 contains 13 residues. Germline V gene sequence: CDR1 SGHRS, CDR2 YFSETQ. Trimming shortened V by 4 bases and J by 10 bases, and 15 bases separated the two germline ends. This CDR3 reads CASSPYGDREQFF. The CDR3 region has the DNA TGCGCCAGCAGCCCCTATGGCGATAGGGAGCAGTTCTTC.

V gene TRBV29-1 combines with J gene TRBJ1-1; a possible D gene is TRBD1 (6 bases). V lost 6 bases and J 6 bases, leaving 17 bases between the germline ends. CDR1 and CDR2 (germline): SQVTM, ANQGSEA. The CDR3 consists of 13 residues. The CDR3 loop reads CSVRPGARAEAFF. DNA of the CDR3: TGCAGCGTCAGGCCAGGGGCGAGGGCTGAAGCTTTCTTT.

This clonotype turned up a few times. The V gene is TRBV10-3, the J gene TRBJ2-1, with D unclear. This CDR3 contains 15 residues. Trimming stripped 7 bases from V and 6 bases from J, with 19 bases between. Germline V gives CDR1 ENHRY, CDR2 SYGVKD. In nucleotides, the CDR3 is TGTGCCATCATTGTCGACCAGCTACAAACCAATGAGCAGTTCTTC. Translation: CAIIVDQLQTNEQFF.

This clonotype was observed a handful of times. The V gene is TRBV7-9, the J gene TRBJ1-4; D remains ambiguous. The V gene's germline CDR1 is SEHNR and CDR2 FQNEAQ (reference sequence). The V end lost 5 bases, the J end lost 4 bases, and 8 bases lay between the germline ends. This CDR3 comprises 13 residues. CDR3 coding DNA: TGTGCCAGCAGCCCCTCAGATAATGAAAAACTGTTTTTT. Its protein product is CASSPSDNEKLFF.

V gene TRBV9 combines with J gene TRBJ2-1; D might be TRBD1 (6 bases). There are 15 residues in the CDR3. Trimming stripped 2 bases from V and 6 bases from J, with 15 bases between. Germline CDR1 reads SGDLS; CDR2 reads YYNGEE. The CDR3 DNA follows: TGTGCCAGCAGCGTTCGAACAGGGAGTATCAATGAGCAGTTCTTC. Translating it yields CASSVRTGSINEQFF.

This clonotype appeared a few times. The chain recombines TRBV7-9 with TRBJ2-1, with 8 bases lining up with TRBD2. Germline V lookup: CDR1 SEHNR, CDR2 FQNEAQ (reference sequence). The CDR3 runs to 15 residues. Germline trimming cut 5 bases from V and 2 bases from J; bases unmatched to any gene: 5. The CDR3 is CASSASGSTYNEQFF. CDR3 bases: TGTGCCAGCAGCGCAAGCGGGAGTACCTACAATGAGCAGTTCTTC.

The genes are TRBV20-1 and TRBJ2-1; 7 bases match TRBD1. CDR3 length: 15 amino acids. V shed 6 bases and J 2 bases; nucleotides not matched to a gene: 10. Germline lookup yields CDR1 DFQATT and CDR2 SNEGSKA (reference sequence). The DNA of the CDR3 is TGCAGTGCCCGATTCCGGGACAGCCCCTACAATGAGCAGTTCTTC. This gives the protein CSARFRDSPYNEQFF.

The chain links TRBV9 to TRBJ2-1, with D unresolved. Germline V lookup: CDR1 SGDLS, CDR2 YYNGEE. Deletions cut 0 bases from V and 6 bases from J, with 7 bases between. The CDR3 spans 13 residues. This CDR3 reads CASSVGEPNEQFF. CDR3 DNA: TGTGCCAGCAGCGTAGGGGAACCCAATGAGCAGTTCTTC. The full variable domain, rest sourced from reference TRBV9 and TRBJ2-1, is DSGVTQTPKHLITATGQRVTLRCSPRSGDLSVYWYQQSLDQGLQFLIQYYNGEERAKGNILERFSAQQFPDLHSELNLSSLELGDSALYFCASSVGEPNEQFFGPGTRLTVL.

The chain recombines TRBV2 with TRBJ2-7, with 11 bases lining up with TRBD2. The CDR3 is 15 amino acids. Germline CDR1 and CDR2: SNHLY and FYNNEI. The V gene end was trimmed by 3 bases and the J gene end by 5 bases; junction bases not matched to a gene: 6. CDR3 DNA sequence: TGTGCCAGCAGTGATTTGGCTAGCGGGAGGAACGAGCAGTACTTC. Translating gives CASSDLASGRNEQYF.

In this sample, this clonotype turned up a few times. V gene TRBV6-2 or TRBV6-3 combines with J gene TRBJ2-1; the D gene is possibly TRBD2 (6 bases). The CDR3 is made up of 13 amino acids. The ends were cut back, 7 bases at V and 6 bases at J, with 13 bases in the middle. CDR1 and CDR2 (germline): MNHEY, SVGEGT. The chain's CDR3 is CASMVSGRNEQFF. The CDR3 DNA reads TGTGCCAGCATGGTTAGCGGACGCAATGAGCAGTTCTTC.

The sample holds many counts of this clonotype. V is TRBV24-1 and J is TRBJ2-1; D is uncertain. The V gene lost 8 bases and the J gene lost 7 bases, with 11 bases spanning the gap. This CDR3 is 12 amino acids long. Germline V gives CDR1 KGHDR, CDR2 SFDVKD. The CDR3 loop reads CATMGNRNEQFF. For the CDR3, the DNA is TGTGCCACCATGGGTAACCGTAATGAGCAGTTCTTC.

The chain employs TRBV12-3 or TRBV12-4 and TRBJ2-7; D remains unclear. The CDR3 extends over 14 amino acids. Trimming removed 7 bases at V and 2 bases at J, with 15 bases between. CDR3 in DNA: TGTGCCAGCACCGAGGCCTCCGGTACCTACGAGCAGTACTTC. Residues: CASTEASGTYEQYF.

V and J are TRBV20-1 and TRBJ2-7; 9 nucleotides line up with TRBD2. The germline CDR1 and CDR2 sequences are DFQATT and SNEGSKA (reference sequence). J gave up 3 bases and V 2 bases, and 8 bases lay outside the gene matches. CDR3 length equals 15 residues. The CDR3 here is CSARLFSGGLYEQYF. In DNA form, the CDR3 reads TGCAGTGCTAGATTGTTCAGCGGGGGGCTCTACGAGCAGTACTTC.

The chain uses TRBV4-1 and TRBJ2-7; D might be TRBD2 (7 bases). The CDR3 runs to 15 residues. Germline V gene sequence: CDR1 MGHRA, CDR2 YSYEKL. Trimming pared 3 bases from V and 6 bases from J, leaving 18 bases between. The CDR3 DNA is TGCGCCAGCAGCCAGGCCGCGGGGGCTCCGCTCGAGCAGTACTTC. This translates into CASSQAAGAPLEQYF.

A few counts support this clonotype. The chain employs TRBV6-5 and TRBJ2-5; 7 nucleotides align to TRBD2. The germline gives CDR1 MNHEY, CDR2 SVGAGI. The CDR3 loop spans 14 amino acids. V lost 2 bases to trimming and J lost 3 bases; unmatched junction nucleotides: 3. The CDR3 DNA sequence: TGTGCCAGCAGTTACCGGGGGGATGAAGAGACCCAGTACTTC. Translation gives CASSYRGDEETQYF.

This chain joins TRBV6-2 or TRBV6-3 and TRBJ2-1; D ambiguous. V was clipped by 2 bases and J by 5 bases, with 16 bases between them. Germline loops: CDR1 MNHEY, CDR2 SVGEGT. CDR3 length: 16 residues. The CDR3 loop is CASSYDRQLINNEQFF. DNA for the CDR3: TGTGCCAGCAGTTACGATCGTCAGCTAATTAACAATGAGCAGTTCTTC.

V and J are TRBV9 and TRBJ2-1, with 12 nucleotides matching TRBD2. This CDR3 spans 16 amino acids. Germline CDR1 reads SGDLS; CDR2 reads YYNGEE. Unmatched junction bases numbered 4, after V lost 0 bases and J lost 6 bases. The CDR3 coding sequence is TGTGCCAGCAGCGTAGACGGACTAGCGGGACTCAATGAGCAGTTCTTC. Translation: CASSVDGLAGLNEQFF.

The chain employs TRBV2 and TRBJ2-7, with 11 bases that match TRBD2. The V gene end was trimmed by 8 bases and the J gene end by 5 bases; junction bases not matched to a gene: 5. Looked up from germline, CDR1 is SNHLY and CDR2 is FYNNEI. The CDR3 has 13 amino acids. CDR3 bases: TGTGCCAGCCGACTAGCGGGGTGGGACGAGCAGTACTTC. This translates into CASRLAGWDEQYF. The full variable domain, completed using reference TRBV2 and TRBJ2-7, is EPEVTQTPSHQVTQMGQEVILRCVPISNHLYFYWYRQILGQKVEFLVSFYNNEISEKSEIFDDQFSVERPDGSNFTLKIRSTKLEDSAMYFCASRLAGWDEQYFGPGTRLTVT.

This clonotype has only one observation. The V gene is TRBV3-1, the J gene TRBJ2-7; 9 bases line up with TRBD2. The CDR3 is 15 residues long. V lost 4 bases and J lost 3; bases outside the gene matches: 7. Germline CDR1 reads LGHDT; CDR2 reads YNNKEL (reference sequence). CDR3 in DNA: TGTGCCAGCAGCCCCGGACTAGCGAGACACTACGAGCAGTACTTC. Protein sequence: CASSPGLARHYEQYF.

This clonotype came up a few times. V gene TRBV5-1 combines with J gene TRBJ2-5; D not resolved. CDR1 and CDR2 (germline): SGHRS, YFSETQ. V was pared by 0 bases and J by 6 bases, with 6 bases between. There are 12 residues in the CDR3. This CDR3 is CASSLAAQTQYF. The CDR3 nucleotides read TGCGCCAGCAGCTTGGCGGCGCAGACCCAGTACTTC.

The V gene is TRBV5-6, the J gene TRBJ2-3; the match to TRBD2 covers 14 bases. CDR1 and CDR2 from the germline V gene are SGHDT and YYEEEE. V lost 3 bases, J lost 4 bases, and 4 bases stayed unmatched. CDR3 length: 16 residues. The CDR3 sequence: CASSWGLAGVADTQYF. CDR3 nucleotides: TGTGCCAGCAGCTGGGGACTAGCGGGGGTAGCAGATACGCAGTATTTT.